The subject of this entry is one T cell receptor beta chain. These data originate in a study of blood T cell repertoires in COVID-19. Study processing details: Estimation of nucleated cell counts was performed using reference gene primer amplification. The data were produced by immunoSEQ multiplex PCR, yet TCRdb's version contains in-frame clones alone and is incomplete. For V, J and clone size, that table is used; D and trimming come from the DNA. The table has under 200,000 clones, 75% to 90% seen once. The V and J ends lost 6 bases and 1 base respectively, with 9 bases between them. The CDR3 is 13 amino acids.

Sequenced sample: peripheral blood. The sequence was obtained from a woman in her sixties with acute or convalescent COVID-19. The chain recombines TRBV12-3 or TRBV12-4 with TRBJ1-2, with D perhaps matching TRBD1 (5 bases). The CDR3 bases are TGTGCCAGCAGAGCAGACAGTAACTATGGCTACACCTTC. Its protein is CASRADSNYGYTF.